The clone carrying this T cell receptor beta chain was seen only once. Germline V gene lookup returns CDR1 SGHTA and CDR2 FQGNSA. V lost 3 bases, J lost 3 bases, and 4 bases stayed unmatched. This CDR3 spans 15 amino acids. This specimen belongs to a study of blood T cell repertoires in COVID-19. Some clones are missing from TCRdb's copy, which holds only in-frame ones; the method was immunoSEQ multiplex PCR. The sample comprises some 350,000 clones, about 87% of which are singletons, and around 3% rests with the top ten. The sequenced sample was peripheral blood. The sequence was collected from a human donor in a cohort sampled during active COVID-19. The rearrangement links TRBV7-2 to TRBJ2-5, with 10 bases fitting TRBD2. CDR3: CASSLGSGGEETQYF. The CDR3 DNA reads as TGTGCCAGCAGCTTGGGCAGCGGGGGGGAAGAGACCCAGTACTTC.